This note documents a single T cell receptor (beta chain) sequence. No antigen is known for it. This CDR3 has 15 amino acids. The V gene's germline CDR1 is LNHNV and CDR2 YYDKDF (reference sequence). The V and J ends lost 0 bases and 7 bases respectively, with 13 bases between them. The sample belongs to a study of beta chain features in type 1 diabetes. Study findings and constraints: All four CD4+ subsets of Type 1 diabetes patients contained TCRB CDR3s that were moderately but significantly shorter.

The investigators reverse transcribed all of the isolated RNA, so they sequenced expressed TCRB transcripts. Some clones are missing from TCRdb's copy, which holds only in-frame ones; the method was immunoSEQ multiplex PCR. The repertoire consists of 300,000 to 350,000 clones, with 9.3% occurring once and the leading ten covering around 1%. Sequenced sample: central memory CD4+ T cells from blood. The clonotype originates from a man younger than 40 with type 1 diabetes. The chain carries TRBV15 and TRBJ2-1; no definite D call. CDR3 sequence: CATSRDKANWNEQFF. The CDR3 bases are TGTGCCACCAGCAGAGATAAGGCCAATTGGAATGAGCAGTTCTTC. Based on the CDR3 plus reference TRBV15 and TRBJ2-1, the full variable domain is DAMVIQNPRYQVTQFGKPVTLSCSQTLNHNVMYWYQQKSSQAPKLLFHYYDKDFNNEADTPDNFQSRRPNTSFCFLDIRSPGLGDTAMYLCATSRDKANWNEQFFGPGTRLTVL.